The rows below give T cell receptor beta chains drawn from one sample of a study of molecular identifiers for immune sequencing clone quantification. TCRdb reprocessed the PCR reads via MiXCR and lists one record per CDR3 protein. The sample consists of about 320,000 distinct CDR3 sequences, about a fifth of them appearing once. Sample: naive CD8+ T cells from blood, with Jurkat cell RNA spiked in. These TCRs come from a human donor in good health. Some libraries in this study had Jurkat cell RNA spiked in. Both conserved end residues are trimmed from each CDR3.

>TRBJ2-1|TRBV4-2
AGSQGDVTPELHEQF
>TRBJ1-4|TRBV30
AWTQARDRGERNEKLF
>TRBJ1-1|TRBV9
ASSVGGATEAF
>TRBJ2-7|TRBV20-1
SALTGDFYEQY
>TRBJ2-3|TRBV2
ASSVEGVPAEFITDTQY
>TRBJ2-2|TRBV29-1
SVTVSNTGELF
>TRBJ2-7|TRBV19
ASSIAASSYEQY
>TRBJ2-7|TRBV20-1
SAQDRETYEQY
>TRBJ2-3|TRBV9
ASSVLPGVETDTQY
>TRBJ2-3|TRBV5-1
ASSLGLSSTDTQY
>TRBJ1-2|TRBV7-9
ASSSPLVRAGYT
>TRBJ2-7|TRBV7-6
ASCLPGTSYEQY
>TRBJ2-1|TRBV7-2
ASSLDYGDNEQF
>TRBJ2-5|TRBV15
ATSEGGLQETQY
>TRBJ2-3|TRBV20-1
SACRTSGMGDTQY
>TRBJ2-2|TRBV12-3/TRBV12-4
ASSFPGGWGELF
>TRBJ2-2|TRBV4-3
ASSQDRLAGVAGELF
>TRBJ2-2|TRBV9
ASSVASQGNTGELF
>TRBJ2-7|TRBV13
AGSPGTSPYEQY
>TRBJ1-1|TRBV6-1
ASSEWGQGEWYTEAF
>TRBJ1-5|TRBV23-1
ASSQPDRGRDQPQH
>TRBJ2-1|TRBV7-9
ASSLIQEQF
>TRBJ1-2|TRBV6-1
ASEEENYGYT
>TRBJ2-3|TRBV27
ASSLYGLAGSTDTQY
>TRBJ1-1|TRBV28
ASSPPGGLSTEAF
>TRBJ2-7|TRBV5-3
ASSLVLAGRYEQY
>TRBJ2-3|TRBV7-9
ASSLGSREVRDTQY
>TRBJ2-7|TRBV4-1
ASSQDKEQGYYEQY
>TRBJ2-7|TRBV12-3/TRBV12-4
ASSPPPDRQGSGEQY
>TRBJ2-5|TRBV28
ASSLTQQGKETQY
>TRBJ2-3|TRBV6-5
ASSYSASGTGIGTQY
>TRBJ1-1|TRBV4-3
ASSQRAMGGNTEAF
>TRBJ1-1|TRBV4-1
ASSRTRTDRAF
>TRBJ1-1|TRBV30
AWSYTKNTEAF
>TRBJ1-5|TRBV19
ALHPSQGQKSNQPQH